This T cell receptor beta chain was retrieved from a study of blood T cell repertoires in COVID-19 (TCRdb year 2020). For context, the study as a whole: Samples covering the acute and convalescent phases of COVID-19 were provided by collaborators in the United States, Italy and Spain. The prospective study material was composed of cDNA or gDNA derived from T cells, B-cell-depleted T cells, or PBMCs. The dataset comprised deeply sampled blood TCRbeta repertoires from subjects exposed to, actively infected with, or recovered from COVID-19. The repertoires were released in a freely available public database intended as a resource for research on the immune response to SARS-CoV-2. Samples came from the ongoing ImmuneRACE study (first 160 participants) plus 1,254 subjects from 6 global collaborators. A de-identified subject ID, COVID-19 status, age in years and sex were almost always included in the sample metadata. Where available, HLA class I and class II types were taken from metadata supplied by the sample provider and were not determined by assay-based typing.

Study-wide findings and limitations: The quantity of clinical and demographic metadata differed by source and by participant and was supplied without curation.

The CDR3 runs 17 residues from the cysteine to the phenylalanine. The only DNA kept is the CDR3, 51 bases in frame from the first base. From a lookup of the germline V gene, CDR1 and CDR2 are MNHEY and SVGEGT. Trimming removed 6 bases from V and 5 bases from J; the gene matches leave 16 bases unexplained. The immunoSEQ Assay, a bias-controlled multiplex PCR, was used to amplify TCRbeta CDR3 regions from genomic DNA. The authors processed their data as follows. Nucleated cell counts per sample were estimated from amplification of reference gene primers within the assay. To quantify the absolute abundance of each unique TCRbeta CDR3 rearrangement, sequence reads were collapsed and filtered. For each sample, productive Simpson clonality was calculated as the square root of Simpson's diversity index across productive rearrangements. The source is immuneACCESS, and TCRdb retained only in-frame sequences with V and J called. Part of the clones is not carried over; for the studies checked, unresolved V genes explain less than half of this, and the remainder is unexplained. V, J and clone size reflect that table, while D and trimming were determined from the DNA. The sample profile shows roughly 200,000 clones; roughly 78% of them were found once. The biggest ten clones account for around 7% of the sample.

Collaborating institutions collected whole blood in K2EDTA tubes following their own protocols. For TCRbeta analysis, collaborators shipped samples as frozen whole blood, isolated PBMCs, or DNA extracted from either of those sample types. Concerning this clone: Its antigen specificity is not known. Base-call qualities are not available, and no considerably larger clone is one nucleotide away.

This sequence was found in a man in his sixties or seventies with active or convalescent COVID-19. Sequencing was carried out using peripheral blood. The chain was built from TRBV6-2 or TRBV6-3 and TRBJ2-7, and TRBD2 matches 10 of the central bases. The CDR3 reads CASSSSTLAGGPNEQYF. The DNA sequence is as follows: TGTGCCAGCAGCTCCTCCACTTTAGCGGGGGGCCCCAACGAGCAGTACTTC.